This T cell receptor beta chain comes out of a study of T cells in Graves' hyperthyroidism and ophthalmopathy (dated by TCRdb to the late 2010s). Context from the whole study: Peripheral blood was collected at initial diagnosis, before any treatment. To identify distinguishing TCR V-J signatures, a discovery cohort of 90 to 100 patients was used, comprising some 45 with Graves' ophthalmopathy and around 57 with stable Graves' hyperthyroidism. Prospective prediction of ophthalmopathy was tested in an independent validation cohort of fewer than 20 hyperthyroidism patients and roughly 16 patients who later progressed to ophthalmopathy. The 100 discovery patients were randomly split 7:3 into training and test sets. Thyroid tissue and blood T-cell repertoires from six Graves' hyperthyroidism patients were also compared in the study. After blood sampling, hyperthyroidism patients were treated with methimazole at a starting dose of 30 mg daily, and ophthalmopathy patients were treated with high-dose intravenous methylprednisolone. The paper describes TCR Vbeta CDR3 sequencing of some 130 peripheral blood samples, made up of approximately 40 ophthalmopathy patients, approximately 76 hyperthyroidism patients and about 17 progressor patients.

The germline V gene specifies ENHRY as CDR1 and SYGVKD as CDR2. V trim: 1 base; J trim: 0 bases; unmatched bases: 1. Reading from cysteine to phenylalanine, the CDR3 counts 15 amino acids. Of all the DNA, just the CDR3 is kept, 45 bases in frame from base 1. The TCR beta CDR3 regions were amplified from the RNA transcripts. A first-round RT-PCR of the TCR CDR3 used the HTBI primer set with the Qiagen OneStep RT-PCR kit. A second multiplex PCR round built the libraries, followed by size selection and purification. The libraries were sequenced on an Illumina HiSeq2000 using paired-end 100 bp reads. Per the source publication's procedure: Raw data were processed with SOAPnuke, discarding reads with adapters, uncalled bases, mean Phred below 15, or no exact constant-primer or identifier match. High-quality paired reads were merged using COPE v1.2.5, and each unique nucleotide sequence was defined as a clonotype. MiTCR v1.1 was used to align clonotypes to the IMGT TRBV, TRBD and TRBJ reference segments. The analysis was restricted to V-J combinations with a frequency above 0.0001, which together covered roughly 99% of the repertoires. The TCS score was defined as F50 (clonal expansion) divided by E x V (chaos), with BLOSUM62-based TCRdist calculated between CDR3 peptides within each V-J. Welch's t-statistics and random forest reduced 450 to 600 V-J features to 10 to 15, which were used in a naive Bayes classifier (R e1071). TCRdb trimmed the raw reads at Q25, called clones with MiXCR and kept productive beta chains. Every CDR3 protein is listed once, alongside the most common genes and DNA of its rows. In this record, the V and J calls reflect TCRdb's handling and not the investigators' own analysis. Counted in this sample were around 490,000 distinct CDR3 sequences; just under 20% of them appeared once. 47% of the sample lies in the top ten.

This clonotype occurred once. The antigen this receptor binds is unknown. No much larger clone exists at a distance of one base, and base qualities are not known. Resting on one read, the evidence is weak. Ophthalmopathy patients had moderately to severely active disease, Clinical Activity Score of at least 3, NOSPECS grade of at least 4, and duration under 3 months. Any patient with an uncontrolled infection, another autoimmune disease, pregnancy or lactation was excluded. Clinical symptoms, serum thyroxine and TRAb, thyroid ultrasound, and orbital computed tomography formed the basis for the diagnoses. PBMCs were isolated from about 10 ml of fresh peripheral blood by Ficoll-Paque density gradient centrifugation. Trizol reagent was used to extract total RNA, and RNA quality was then checked on an Agilent 2100 Bioanalyzer. Here is what the overall study found, with its caveats: Most expanded thyroid clonotypes (frequency above 0.001) were also detected in blood, suggesting blood repertoires may reflect thyroid immune responses. A model built on a 13 V-J signature distinguished ophthalmopathy from stable hyperthyroidism, reaching about 88% sensitivity and around 82% specificity in cross-validation and 80%/75% in testing. In validation, the model predicted progression to ophthalmopathy a median of approximately 6.3 months before onset, with approximately 68% sensitivity and about 72% specificity. Sample size was not statistically predetermined, and investigators were not blinded to group allocation.

Specimen: blood. This receptor was taken from a man aged 35-49 years with Graves' ophthalmopathy. This receptor chain uses TRBV10-3 and TRBJ2-7, and 9 junction bases match TRBD1. The nucleotide sequence is given as TGTGCCATCAGTGAGTGGGACAGGGTCTCCTACGAGCAGTACTTC. This translates into CAISEWDRVSYEQYF.